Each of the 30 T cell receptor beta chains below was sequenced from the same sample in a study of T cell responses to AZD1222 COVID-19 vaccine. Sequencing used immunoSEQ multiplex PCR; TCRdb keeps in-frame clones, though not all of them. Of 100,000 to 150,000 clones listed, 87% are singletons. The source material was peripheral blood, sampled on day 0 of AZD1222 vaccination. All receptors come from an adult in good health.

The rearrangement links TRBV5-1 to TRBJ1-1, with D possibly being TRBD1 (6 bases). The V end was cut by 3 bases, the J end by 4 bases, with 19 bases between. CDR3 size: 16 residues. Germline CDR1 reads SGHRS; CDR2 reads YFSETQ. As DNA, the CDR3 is TGCGCCAGCAGCTGGGACAAAGGAAGGCTAAGCACTGAAGCTTTCTTT. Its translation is CASSWDKGRLSTEAFF.

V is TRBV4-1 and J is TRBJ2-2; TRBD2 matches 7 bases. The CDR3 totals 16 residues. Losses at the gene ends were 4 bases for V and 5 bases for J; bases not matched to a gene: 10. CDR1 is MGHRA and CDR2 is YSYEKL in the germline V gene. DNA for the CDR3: TGCGCCAGCAGCCCCACTAGGACTAGGAGAACCGGGGAGCTGTTTTTT. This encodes CASSPTRTRRTGELFF.

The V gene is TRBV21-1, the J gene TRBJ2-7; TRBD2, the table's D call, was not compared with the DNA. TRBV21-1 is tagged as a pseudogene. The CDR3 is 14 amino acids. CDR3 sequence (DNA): TGTGCCAGCAGCAAAGGAGGGTTTCTCAACAAGCAGTACTTC. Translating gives CASSKGGFLNKQYF.

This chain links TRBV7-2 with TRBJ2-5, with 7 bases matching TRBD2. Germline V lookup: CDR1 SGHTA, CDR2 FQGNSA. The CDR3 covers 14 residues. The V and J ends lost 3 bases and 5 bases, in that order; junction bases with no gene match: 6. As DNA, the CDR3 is TGTGCCAGCAGCTTGGGCGGGAGATACGAGACCCAGTACTTC. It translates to CASSLGGRYETQYF.

The CDR3 protein is CASRPRLAGDYEQYF. The DNA for the CDR3 is TGTGCCAGTAGGCCGAGACTAGCGGGGGACTACGAGCAGTACTTC. This chain connects TRBV19 to TRBJ2-7, with 12 bases lining up with TRBD2. Germline loops: CDR1 LNHDA, CDR2 SQIVND (reference sequence). The CDR3 spans 15 residues. Trimming took 6 bases from V and 3 from J; bases not matched to a gene: 6.

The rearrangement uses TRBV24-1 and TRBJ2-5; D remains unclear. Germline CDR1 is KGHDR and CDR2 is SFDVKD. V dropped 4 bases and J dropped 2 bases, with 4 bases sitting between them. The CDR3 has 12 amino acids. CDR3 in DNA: TGTGCCACCAGTGACCCTCAAGAGACCCAGTACTTC. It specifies CATSDPQETQYF.

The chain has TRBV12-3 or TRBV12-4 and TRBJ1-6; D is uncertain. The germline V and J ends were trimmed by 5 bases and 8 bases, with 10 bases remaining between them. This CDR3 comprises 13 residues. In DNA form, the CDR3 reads TGTGCCAGCAGTAAGAATCGTGATTCACCCCTCCACTTT. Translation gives CASSKNRDSPLHF.

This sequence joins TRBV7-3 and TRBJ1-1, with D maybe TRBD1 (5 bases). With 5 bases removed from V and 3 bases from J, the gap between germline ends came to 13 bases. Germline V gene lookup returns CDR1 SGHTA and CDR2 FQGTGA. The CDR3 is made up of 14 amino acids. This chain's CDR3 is CASSLSSGDTEAFF. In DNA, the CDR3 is TGTGCCAGCAGCCTATCCTCGGGGGACACTGAAGCTTTCTTT.

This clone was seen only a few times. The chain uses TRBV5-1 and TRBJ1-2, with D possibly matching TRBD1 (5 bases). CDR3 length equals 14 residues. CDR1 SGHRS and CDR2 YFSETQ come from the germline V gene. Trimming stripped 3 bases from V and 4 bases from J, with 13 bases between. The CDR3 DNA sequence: TGCGCCAGCAGCTCGCCGGGACGGCCCTATGGCTACACCTTC. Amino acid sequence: CASSSPGRPYGYTF.

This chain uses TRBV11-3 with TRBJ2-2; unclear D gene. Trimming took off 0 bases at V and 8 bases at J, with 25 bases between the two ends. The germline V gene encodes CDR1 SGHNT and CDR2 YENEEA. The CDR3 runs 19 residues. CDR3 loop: CASSLDLSWFDNRRGELFF. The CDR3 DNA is TGTGCCAGCAGCTTAGATCTATCGTGGTTTGACAACAGACGAGGGGAGCTGTTTTTT.

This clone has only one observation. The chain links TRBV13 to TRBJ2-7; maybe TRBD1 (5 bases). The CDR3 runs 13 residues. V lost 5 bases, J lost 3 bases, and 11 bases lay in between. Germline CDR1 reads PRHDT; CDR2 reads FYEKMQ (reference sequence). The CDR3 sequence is CASSAGWGYEQYF. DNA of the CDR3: TGTGCCAGCAGCGCAGGGTGGGGCTACGAGCAGTACTTC.

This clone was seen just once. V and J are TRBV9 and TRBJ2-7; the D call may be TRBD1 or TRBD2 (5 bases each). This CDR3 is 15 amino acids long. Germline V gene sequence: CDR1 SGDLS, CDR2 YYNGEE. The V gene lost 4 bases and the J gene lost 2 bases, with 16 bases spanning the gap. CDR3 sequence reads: CASSTSGTYPYEQYF. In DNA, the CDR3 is TGTGCCAGCAGCACCTCCGGGACGTACCCCTACGAGCAGTACTTC.

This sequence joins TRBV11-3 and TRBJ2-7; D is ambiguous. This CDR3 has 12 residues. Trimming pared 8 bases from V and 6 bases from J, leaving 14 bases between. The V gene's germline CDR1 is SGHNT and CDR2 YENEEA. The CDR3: CASSTRVREQYF. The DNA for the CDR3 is TGTGCCAGCTCCACGCGTGTTCGCGAGCAGTACTTC.

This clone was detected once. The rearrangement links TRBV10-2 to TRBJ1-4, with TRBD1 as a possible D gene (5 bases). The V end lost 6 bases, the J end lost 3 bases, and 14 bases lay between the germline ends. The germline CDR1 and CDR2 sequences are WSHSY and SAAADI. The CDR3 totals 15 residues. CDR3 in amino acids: CASSAVTGPNEKLFF. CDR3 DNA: TGCGCCAGCAGCGCAGTCACAGGTCCTAATGAAAAACTGTTTTTT.

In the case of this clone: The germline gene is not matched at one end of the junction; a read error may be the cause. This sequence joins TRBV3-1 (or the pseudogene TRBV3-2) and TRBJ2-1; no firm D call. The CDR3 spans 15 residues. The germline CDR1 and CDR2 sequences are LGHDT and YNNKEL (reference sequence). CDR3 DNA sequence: TGTGCCGGCAGCCAAGATGGCGCTTCCTACAATGAGCAGTTCTTC. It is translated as CAGSQDGASYNEQFF.

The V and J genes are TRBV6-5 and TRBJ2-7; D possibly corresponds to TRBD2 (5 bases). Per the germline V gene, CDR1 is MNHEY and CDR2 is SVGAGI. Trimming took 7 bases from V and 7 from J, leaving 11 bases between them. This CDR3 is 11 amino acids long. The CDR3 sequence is CASMGGREQYF. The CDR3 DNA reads TGTGCCAGCATGGGCGGGCGGGAGCAGTACTTC.

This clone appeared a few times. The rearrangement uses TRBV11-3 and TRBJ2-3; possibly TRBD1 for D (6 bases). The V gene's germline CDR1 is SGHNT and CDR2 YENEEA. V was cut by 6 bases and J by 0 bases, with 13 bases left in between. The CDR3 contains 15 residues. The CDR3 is CASRDRDKSTDTQYF. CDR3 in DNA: TGTGCCAGCAGGGACCGGGACAAGAGCACAGATACGCAGTATTTT.

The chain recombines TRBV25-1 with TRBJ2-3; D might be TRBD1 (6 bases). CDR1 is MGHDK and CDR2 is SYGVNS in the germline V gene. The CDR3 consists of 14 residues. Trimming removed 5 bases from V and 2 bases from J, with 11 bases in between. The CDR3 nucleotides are TGTGCCAGCAGTCCCGACAGGAACACAGATACGCAGTATTTT. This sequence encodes CASSPDRNTDTQYF.

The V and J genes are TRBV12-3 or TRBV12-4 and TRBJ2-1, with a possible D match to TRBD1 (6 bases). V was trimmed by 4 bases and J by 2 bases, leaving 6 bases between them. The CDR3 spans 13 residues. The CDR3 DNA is TGTGCCAGCAGTTGGGACACCTACAATGAGCAGTTCTTC. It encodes CASSWDTYNEQFF.

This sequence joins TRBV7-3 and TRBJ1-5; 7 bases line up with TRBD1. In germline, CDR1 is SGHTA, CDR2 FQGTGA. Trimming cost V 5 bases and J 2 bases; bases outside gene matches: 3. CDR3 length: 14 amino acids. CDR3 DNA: TGTGCCAGCAGCATGACAGGGCGCAATCAGCCCCAGCATTTT. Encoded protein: CASSMTGRNQPQHF.

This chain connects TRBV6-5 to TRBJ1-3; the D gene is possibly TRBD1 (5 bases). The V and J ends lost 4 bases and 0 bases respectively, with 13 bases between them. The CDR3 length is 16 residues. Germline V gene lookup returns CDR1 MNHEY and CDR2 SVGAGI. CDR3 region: CASSSFGGISGNTIYF. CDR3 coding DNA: TGTGCCAGCAGTTCGTTCGGGGGGATCTCTGGAAACACCATATATTTT.

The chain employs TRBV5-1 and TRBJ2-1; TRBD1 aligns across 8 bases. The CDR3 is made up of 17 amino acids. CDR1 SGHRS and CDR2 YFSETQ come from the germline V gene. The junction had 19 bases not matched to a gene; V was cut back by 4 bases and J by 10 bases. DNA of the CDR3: TGCGCCAGCAGCCTCAGGACAGGGACGGGAATGAGGGAGGAGCAGTTCTTC. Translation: CASSLRTGTGMREEQFF. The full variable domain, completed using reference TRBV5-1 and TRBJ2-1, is KAGVTQTPRYLIKTRGQQVTLSCSPISGHRSVSWYQQTPGQGLQFLFEYFSETQRNKGNFPGRFSGRQFSNSRSEMNVSTLELGDSALYLCASSLRTGTGMREEQFFGPGTRLTVL.

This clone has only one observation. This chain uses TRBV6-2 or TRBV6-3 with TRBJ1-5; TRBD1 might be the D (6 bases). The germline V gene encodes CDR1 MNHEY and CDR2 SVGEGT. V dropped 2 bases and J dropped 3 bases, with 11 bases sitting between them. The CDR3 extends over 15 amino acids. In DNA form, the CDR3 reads TGTGCCAGCAGTTACGGGGGGGCCCCCAATCAGCCCCAGCATTTT. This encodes CASSYGGAPNQPQHF.

CDR3: CASSRTGGDAEAFF. CDR3 DNA sequence: TGCGCCAGCAGCCGGACAGGGGGCGACGCTGAAGCTTTCTTT. This chain uses TRBV4-3 with TRBJ1-1, with TRBD1 identical over 11 bases. J lost 6 bases, V lost 4 bases, and 4 bases had no gene match. The V gene's germline CDR1 is LGHNA and CDR2 YSLEER. This CDR3 spans 14 amino acids.

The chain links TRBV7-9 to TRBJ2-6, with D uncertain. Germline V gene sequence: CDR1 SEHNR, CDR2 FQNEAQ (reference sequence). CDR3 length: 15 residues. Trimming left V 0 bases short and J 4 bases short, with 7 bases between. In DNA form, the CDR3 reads TGTGCCAGCAGCTTAGCTAAGTCAGGGGCCAACGTCCTGACTTTC. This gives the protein CASSLAKSGANVLTF.

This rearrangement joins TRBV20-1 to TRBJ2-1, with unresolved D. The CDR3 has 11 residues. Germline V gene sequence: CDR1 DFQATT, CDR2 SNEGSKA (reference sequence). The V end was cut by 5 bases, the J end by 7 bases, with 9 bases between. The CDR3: CSAVRANEQFF. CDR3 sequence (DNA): TGCAGTGCTGTCCGAGCAAATGAGCAGTTCTTC.

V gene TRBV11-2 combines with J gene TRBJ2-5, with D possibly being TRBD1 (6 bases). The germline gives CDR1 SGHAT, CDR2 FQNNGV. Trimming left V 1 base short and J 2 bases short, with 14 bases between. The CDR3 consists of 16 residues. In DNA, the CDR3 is TGTGCCAGCAGCTTAGGCCCGGACAGACCTCAAGAGACCCAGTACTTC. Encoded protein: CASSLGPDRPQETQYF.

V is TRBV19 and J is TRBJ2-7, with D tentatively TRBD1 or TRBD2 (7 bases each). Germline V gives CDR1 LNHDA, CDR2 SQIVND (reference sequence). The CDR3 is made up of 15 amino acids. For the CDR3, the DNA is TGTGCGACAGGCGGAGCCAGGGGGGGTGGGTACGAGCAGTACTTC. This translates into CATGGARGGGYEQYF.

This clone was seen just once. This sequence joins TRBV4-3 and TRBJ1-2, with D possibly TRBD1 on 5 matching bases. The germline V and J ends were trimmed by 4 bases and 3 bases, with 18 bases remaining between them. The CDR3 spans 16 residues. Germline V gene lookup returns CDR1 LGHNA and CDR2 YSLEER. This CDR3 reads CASSPDLRPRDYGYTF. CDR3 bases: TGCGCCAGCAGCCCGGACTTGAGGCCCAGGGACTATGGCTACACCTTC.

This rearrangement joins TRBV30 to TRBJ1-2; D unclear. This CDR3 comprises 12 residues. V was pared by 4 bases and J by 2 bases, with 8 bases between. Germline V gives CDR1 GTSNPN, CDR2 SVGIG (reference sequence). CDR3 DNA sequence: TGTGCCTGGACTCGGGCCAACTATGGCTACACCTTC. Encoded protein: CAWTRANYGYTF.